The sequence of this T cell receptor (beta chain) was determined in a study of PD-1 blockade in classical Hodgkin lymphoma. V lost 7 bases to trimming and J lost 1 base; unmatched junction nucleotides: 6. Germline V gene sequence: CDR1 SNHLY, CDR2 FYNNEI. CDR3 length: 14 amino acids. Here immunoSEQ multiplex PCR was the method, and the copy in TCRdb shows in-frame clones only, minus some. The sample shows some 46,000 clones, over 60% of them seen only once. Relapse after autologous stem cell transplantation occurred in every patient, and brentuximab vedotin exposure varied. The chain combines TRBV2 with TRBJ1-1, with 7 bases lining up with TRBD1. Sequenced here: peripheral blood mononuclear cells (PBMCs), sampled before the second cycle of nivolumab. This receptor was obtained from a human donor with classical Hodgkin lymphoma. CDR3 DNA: TGTGCCAGCATCTTTTCAGGGGGGAACACTGAAGCTTTCTTT. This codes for CASIFSGGNTEAFF.